Sequencing of this T cell receptor (beta chain) was carried out in a study of human T cells and chemical hapten exposure. Original handling: Samples ranged from roughly 23,224 to 690,600 TCRs, with a median of around 100,000. Using its own MiXCR run on the RACE reads, TCRdb lists one record per CDR3 protein. The V and J calls were not made by the authors but by TCRdb's processing. The data hold about 90,000 distinct CDR3 sequences, with 6.5% to 10% observed a single time. The time point denotes: pre-sensitization, week 0. As for treatment: therapeutic diphenylcyclopropenone sensitization with weekly scalp DPC. V was cut by 0 bases and J by 2 bases, with 14 bases left in between. The CDR3 has 17 amino acids. Germline loops: CDR1 KGHDR, CDR2 SFDVKD.

This specimen was whole blood, taken in connection with sensitization to the hapten diphenylcyclopropenone (DPC). The receptor comes from a man in his forties with alopecia areata. Some clones in this sample may be carry-over from other donors' samples. The chain couples TRBV24-1 to TRBJ2-3, with D perhaps TRBD1 (6 bases). The CDR3 coding sequence is TGTGCCACCAGTGATTTGCCCAGGGGAACATCCACAGATACGCAGTATTTT. Its translation is CATSDLPRGTSTDTQYF.